A single sample gave rise to the 15 T cell receptor beta chains below, sequenced in a study of blood T cell repertoires in COVID-19. Profiled with immunoSEQ multiplex PCR; TCRdb holds only in-frame clones, not every one. The sample lists over 150,000 clones; around 79% were seen once. Sequences were obtained from PBMCs or T cells enriched from blood (not recorded which). Receptors originate from a woman in her seventies in a cohort exposed to, infected with or recovered from COVID-19 (not recorded which).

The chain carries TRBV5-1 and TRBJ2-5; 11 bases are shared with TRBD2. The CDR3 sequence is 14 residues long. CDR1 SGHRS and CDR2 YFSETQ come from the germline V gene. V lost 5 bases to trimming and J lost 4 bases; unmatched junction nucleotides: 4. As DNA, the CDR3 is TGCGCCAGCAGACCCGGACTAGCGGGAGAGACCCAGTACTTC. The encoded protein is CASRPGLAGETQYF.

The chain combines TRBV5-1 with TRBJ2-7, with 10 bases identical to TRBD1. The V gene end was trimmed by 0 bases and the J gene end by 2 bases; junction bases not matched to a gene: 14. Germline V gene sequence: CDR1 SGHRS, CDR2 YFSETQ. This CDR3 has 19 residues. This CDR3 reads CASSLVAGTGAGKPYEQYF. The CDR3 bases are TGCGCCAGCAGCTTGGTGGCTGGGACAGGGGCAGGAAAACCCTACGAGCAGTACTTC.

This sequence joins TRBV27 and TRBJ2-1, with 12 bases lining up with TRBD2. The germline CDR1 and CDR2 sequences are MNHEY and SMNVEV (reference sequence). The CDR3 extends over 16 amino acids. V shed 5 bases, J shed 10 bases, and the junction held 12 bases outside the gene matches. Here the CDR3 reads CASSIRTSGAAGEQFF. The CDR3, as DNA: TGTGCCAGCAGTATACGGACTAGCGGGGCCGCCGGGGAGCAGTTCTTC.

The chain is built from TRBV27 and TRBJ2-7; 7 positions match TRBD1. Germline CDR1 MNHEY, CDR2 SMNVEV (reference sequence). The CDR3 has 15 amino acids. V dropped 6 bases and J dropped 3; count of bases not matched to a gene: 11. As DNA, the CDR3 is TGTGCCAGCAGCAAAGGGGGCGCGGTCCACTACGAGCAGTACTTC. This codes for CASSKGGAVHYEQYF.

A remark on this clone: The junction differs from germline at one of its ends, possibly a read error. The genes are TRBV11-2 and TRBJ2-1; D not certain. There are 11 residues in the CDR3. CDR1 and CDR2 from the germline V gene are SGHAT and FQNNGV. The CDR3 is CASSVYIEQFF. The CDR3 bases are TGTGCCAGCAGCGTGTACATTGAGCAGTTCTTC.

The genes are TRBV5-1 and TRBJ2-5; the D gene is possibly TRBD2 (5 bases). V was pared by 2 bases and J by 1 base, with 21 bases between. In germline, CDR1 is SGHRS, CDR2 YFSETQ. This CDR3 comprises 18 residues. CDR3 sequence (DNA): TGCGCCAGCAGCTTTGGGCTTCTGCCGGGAACCCTCCAAGAGACCCAGTACTTC. Translating it yields CASSFGLLPGTLQETQYF.

The V and J genes are TRBV2 and TRBJ1-1; tentatively, D is TRBD1 (5 bases). This CDR3 comprises 13 residues. Germline values: CDR1 SNHLY, CDR2 FYNNEI. The V gene lost 9 bases and the J gene lost 1 base, with 12 bases spanning the gap. CDR3 bases: TGTGCCAGACCAAGGAGGGGGAACACTGAAGCTTTCTTT. Encoded protein: CARPRRGNTEAFF. The variable domain in full, with the rest retrieved from reference TRBV2 and TRBJ1-1, is EPEVTQTPSHQVTQMGQEVILRCVPISNHLYFYWYRQILGQKVEFLVSFYNNEISEKSEIFDDQFSVERPDGSNFTLKIRSTKLEDSAMYFCARPRRGNTEAFFGQGTRLTVV.

The chain carries TRBV28 and TRBJ1-1; D unclear. V was pared by 2 bases and J by 5 bases, with 12 bases between. The germline V gene encodes CDR1 MDHEN and CDR2 SYDVKM. This CDR3 contains 14 residues. The CDR3 sequence is CASSLARGETEAFF. The CDR3 DNA follows: TGTGCCAGCAGTTTAGCGAGAGGAGAAACTGAAGCTTTCTTT.

The chain joins TRBV30 to TRBJ2-7, with D tentatively TRBD1 (6 bases). Per the germline V gene, CDR1 is GTSNPN and CDR2 is SVGIG (reference sequence). The V end was cut by 4 bases, the J end by 0 bases, with 22 bases between. The CDR3 runs to 17 residues. The CDR3 region is CAWKPAQGTLGSYEQYF. DNA of the CDR3: TGTGCCTGGAAACCGGCCCAAGGGACATTAGGCTCCTACGAGCAGTACTTC.

The V call is TRBV30, the J call TRBJ2-1; 7 bases map to TRBD2. V lost 0 bases, J lost 2 bases, and 4 bases stayed unmatched. CDR3 length: 15 amino acids. CDR1 and CDR2 from the germline V gene are GTSNPN and SVGIG (reference sequence). For the CDR3, the DNA is TGTGCCTGGAGTGTACTAGCGCCCACCTACAATGAGCAGTTCTTC. As protein: CAWSVLAPTYNEQFF.

V usage is TRBV7-9 and J usage is TRBJ2-7, with TRBD1 identical over 9 bases. CDR3 size: 14 residues. Germline V gives CDR1 SEHNR, CDR2 FQNEAQ (reference sequence). J was trimmed by 6 bases and V by 5 bases; bases with no gene match: 8. The CDR3 sequence is CASSRRTGDSEQYF. The CDR3, as DNA: TGTGCCAGCAGCCGTCGGACAGGGGACTCCGAGCAGTACTTC.

In this sample, this clone turned up a few times. This chain links TRBV2 with TRBJ1-1, with D uncertain. This CDR3 is 16 amino acids long. The V end was cut by 5 bases, the J end by 5 bases, with 21 bases between. The germline gives CDR1 SNHLY, CDR2 FYNNEI. The CDR3 region is CASSSFLAGSGTEAFF. DNA for the CDR3: TGTGCCAGCAGTTCTTTCCTTGCGGGCTCGGGAACTGAAGCTTTCTTT.

This chain uses TRBV7-9 with TRBJ1-1, with no clear D. From germline, CDR1 is SEHNR and CDR2 FQNEAQ (reference sequence). V was pared by 3 bases and J by 1 base, with 9 bases between. The CDR3 has 14 amino acids. The CDR3 DNA reads TGTGCCAGCAGCTTCTCCTACAGGAACACTGAAGCTTTCTTT. Protein: CASSFSYRNTEAFF.

V is TRBV20-1 and J is TRBJ1-5, with D unclear. The CDR3 extends over 12 amino acids. Germline V gene data show CDR1 as DFQATT and CDR2 as SNEGSKA (reference sequence). Trimming removed 3 bases from V and 4 bases from J, with 7 bases in between. The DNA of the CDR3 is TGCAGTGCTAGTCTACGGAATCAGCCCCAGCATTTT. As protein: CSASLRNQPQHF.

This clone has a count of ten or more. J is TRBJ2-7 and V is TRBV9; TRBD2 matches at 10 bases. The CDR3 contains 16 residues. V was pared by 3 bases and J by 5 bases, with 11 bases of the junction left unmatched. CDR1 is SGDLS and CDR2 is YYNGEE in the germline V gene. The CDR3 DNA is TGTGCCAGCAGCGGCCGCGCTAGCGGGAGCCAGGACGAGCAGTACTTC. Amino acid sequence: CASSGRASGSQDEQYF.